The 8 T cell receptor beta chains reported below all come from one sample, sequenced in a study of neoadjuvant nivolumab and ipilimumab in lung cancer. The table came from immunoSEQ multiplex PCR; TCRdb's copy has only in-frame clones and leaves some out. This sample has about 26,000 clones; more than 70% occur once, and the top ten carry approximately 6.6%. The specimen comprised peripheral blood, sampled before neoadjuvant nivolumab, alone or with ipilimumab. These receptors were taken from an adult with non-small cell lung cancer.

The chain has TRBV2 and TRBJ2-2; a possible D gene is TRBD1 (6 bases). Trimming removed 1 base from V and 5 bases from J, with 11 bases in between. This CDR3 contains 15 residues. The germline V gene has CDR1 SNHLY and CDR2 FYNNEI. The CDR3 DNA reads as TGTGCCAGCAGTGAAGACAGGGTGGTGACCGGGGAGCTGTTTTTT. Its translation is CASSEDRVVTGELFF.

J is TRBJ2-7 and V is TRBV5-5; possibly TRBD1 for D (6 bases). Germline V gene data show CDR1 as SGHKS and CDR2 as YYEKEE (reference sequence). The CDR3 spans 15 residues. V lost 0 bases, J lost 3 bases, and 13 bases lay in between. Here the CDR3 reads CASSLAVDSNYEQYF. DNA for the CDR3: TGTGCCAGCAGCTTGGCCGTGGACAGCAACTACGAGCAGTACTTC.

CDR3 in DNA: TGTGCCAGCAGCTTAGCCTACAGGGGGCGTTATGAAAAACTGTTTTTT. Protein sequence: CASSLAYRGRYEKLFF. V and J are TRBV7-2 and TRBJ1-4; 9 nucleotides agree with TRBD1. Germline CDR1 is SGHTA and CDR2 is FQGNSA. The CDR3 sequence is 16 residues long. The trim removed 0 bases at V and 6 bases at J, leaving 5 bases unmatched.

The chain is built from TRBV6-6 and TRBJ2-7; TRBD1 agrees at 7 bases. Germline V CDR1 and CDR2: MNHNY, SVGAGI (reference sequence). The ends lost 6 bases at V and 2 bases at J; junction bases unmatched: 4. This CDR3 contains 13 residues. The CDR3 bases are TGTGCCAGCAGCAAGGGACAGACCTACGAGCAGTACTTC. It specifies CASSKGQTYEQYF.

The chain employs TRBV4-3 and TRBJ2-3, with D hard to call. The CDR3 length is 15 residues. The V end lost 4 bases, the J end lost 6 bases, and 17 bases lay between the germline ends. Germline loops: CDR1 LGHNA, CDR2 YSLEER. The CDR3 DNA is TGCGCCAGCAGCCGCCTGGCAAGATCCTCGGATACGCAGTATTTT. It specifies CASSRLARSSDTQYF.

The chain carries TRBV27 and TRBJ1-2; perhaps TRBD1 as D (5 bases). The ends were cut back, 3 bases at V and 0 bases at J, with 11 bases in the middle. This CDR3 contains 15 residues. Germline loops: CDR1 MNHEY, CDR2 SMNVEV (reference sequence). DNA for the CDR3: TGTGCCAGCAGTTTTGGACATCGGCCTAACTATGGCTACACCTTC. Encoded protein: CASSFGHRPNYGYTF.

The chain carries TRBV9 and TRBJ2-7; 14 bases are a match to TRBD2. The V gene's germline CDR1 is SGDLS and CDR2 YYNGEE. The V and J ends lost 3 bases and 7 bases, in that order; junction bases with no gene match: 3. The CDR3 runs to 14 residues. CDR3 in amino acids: CASSAGLAGVEQYF. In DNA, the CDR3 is TGTGCCAGCAGCGCGGGACTAGCGGGGGTGGAGCAGTACTTC.

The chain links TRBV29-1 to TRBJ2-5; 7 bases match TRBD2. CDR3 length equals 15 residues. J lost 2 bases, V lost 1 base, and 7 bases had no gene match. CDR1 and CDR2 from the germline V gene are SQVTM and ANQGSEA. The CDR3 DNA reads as TGCAGCGTTGAAGCTCCCCGCGGGGGACAAGAGACCCAGTACTTC. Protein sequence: CSVEAPRGGQETQYF.